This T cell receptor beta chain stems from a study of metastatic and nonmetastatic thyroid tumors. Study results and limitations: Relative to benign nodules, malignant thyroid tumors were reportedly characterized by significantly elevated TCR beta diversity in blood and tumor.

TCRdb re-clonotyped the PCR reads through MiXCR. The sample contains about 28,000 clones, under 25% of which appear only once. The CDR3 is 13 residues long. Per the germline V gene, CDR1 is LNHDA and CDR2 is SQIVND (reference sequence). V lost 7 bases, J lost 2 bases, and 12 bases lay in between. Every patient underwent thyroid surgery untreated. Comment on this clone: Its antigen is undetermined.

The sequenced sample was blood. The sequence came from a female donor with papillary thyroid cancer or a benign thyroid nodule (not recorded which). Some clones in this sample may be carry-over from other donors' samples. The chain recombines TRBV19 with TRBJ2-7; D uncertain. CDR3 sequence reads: CASMSGWTYEQYF. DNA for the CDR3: TGTGCCAGTATGTCGGGCTGGACCTACGAGCAGTACTTC. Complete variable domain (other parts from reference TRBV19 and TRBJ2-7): DGGITQSPKYLFRKEGQNVTLSCEQNLNHDAMYWYRQDPGQGLRLIYYSQIVNDFQKGDIAEGYSVSREKKESFPLTVTSAQKNPTAFYLCASMSGWTYEQYFGPGTRLTVT.